This TCR beta chain was captured in a study of regulatory T cells in long-lasting Graves disease. Background on the study: Less than 3 months of antithyroid drugs had been taken by newly diagnosed Graves' patients.

As for time point: newly diagnosed GD, antithyroid drugs for less than 3 months. From RNA extracted from PBMCs, the TCR library was made. In this sample, this clonotype turned up many times. To make TCR beta libraries, researchers used iRepertoire HTBI primers and Arm-PCR of CDR3 regions. From the multiplex PCR reads, TCRdb called clonotypes with MiXCR, one entry per CDR3 protein. The profile covers fewer than 350,000 distinct CDR3 sequences, with 15% to 20% appearing a single time and about 39% taken by the ten largest. Germline assignment: CDR1 SGHAT and CDR2 FQDESV (reference sequence). CDR3 length: 15 amino acids. V lost 5 bases and J 0 bases, leaving 11 bases between the germline ends.

The TCR comes from a female donor with Graves disease. The sequencing used peripheral blood mononuclear cells (PBMCs), collected at new diagnosis, from a patient treated with antithyroid drugs. The chain uses TRBV11-1 and TRBJ2-1; D remains unclear. The CDR3: CASSPGETSYNEQFF. DNA of the CDR3: TGTGCCAGCAGCCCCGGTGAGACCTCCTACAATGAGCAGTTCTTC.